A single sample gave rise to the 5 T cell receptor beta chains below, sequenced in a study of blood T cell repertoires in COVID-19. Assay: immunoSEQ multiplex PCR; the TCRdb copy retains only in-frame clones and omits some. The profile shows about 120,000 clones, approximately 90% of them singletons. The sequencing sample was made of peripheral blood. The receptors come from a man aged 65 to 85 with active or convalescent COVID-19.

The CDR3: CASSPPSGSKDEQFF. Written as DNA, the CDR3 is TGTGCCAGCTCACCTCCGAGCGGGAGTAAGGATGAGCAGTTCTTC. This sequence joins TRBV18 and TRBJ2-1; the match to TRBD2 covers 8 bases. The V and J ends lost 3 bases and 8 bases, in that order; junction bases with no gene match: 9. This CDR3 has 15 residues. Per germline, CDR1 KGHSH and CDR2 LQKENI.

This rearrangement joins TRBV19 to TRBJ2-3; the D gene is possibly TRBD1 (5 bases). CDR3 size: 15 residues. Per the germline V gene, CDR1 is LNHDA and CDR2 is SQIVND (reference sequence). Trimming stripped 1 base from V and 4 bases from J, with 12 bases between. The CDR3 loop reads CASSIVPDSPDTQYF. CDR3 sequence (DNA): TGTGCCAGTAGTATAGTCCCTGACAGTCCAGATACGCAGTATTTT. The whole variable domain, filled in from reference TRBV19 and TRBJ2-3, reads DGGITQSPKYLFRKEGQNVTLSCEQNLNHDAMYWYRQDPGQGLRLIYYSQIVNDFQKGDIAEGYSVSREKKESFPLTVTSAQKNPTAFYLCASSIVPDSPDTQYFGPGTRLTVL.

V is TRBV18 and J is TRBJ2-7, with 11 bases aligning to TRBD2. The CDR3 length is 15 residues. Trimming at V came to 4 bases and at J to 1 base, leaving 3 bases not matched to a gene. Germline assignment: CDR1 KGHSH and CDR2 LQKENI. The CDR3 protein is CASSRGLAVSYEQYF. Written as DNA, the CDR3 is TGTGCCAGCTCACGGGGACTAGCGGTTTCCTACGAGCAGTACTTC.

The chain recombines TRBV6-1 with TRBJ2-1; D unclear. Per the germline V gene, CDR1 is MNHNS and CDR2 is SASEGT. The germline V and J ends were trimmed by 0 bases and 4 bases, with 7 bases remaining between them. The CDR3 is 14 amino acids. CDR3 DNA: TGTGCCAGCAGTGAAGCGTCCAGATACAATGAGCAGTTCTTC. Its protein is CASSEASRYNEQFF.

This chain joins TRBV5-1 and TRBJ2-3, with D possibly TRBD1 on 6 matching bases. CDR3 length: 15 residues. The germline CDR1 and CDR2 sequences are SGHRS and YFSETQ. V was pared by 1 base and J by 1 base, with 10 bases between. Here the CDR3 reads CASSLTGIRTDTQYF. For the CDR3, the DNA is TGCGCCAGCAGCTTGACAGGGATCCGCACAGATACGCAGTATTTT.